Sequencing of this T cell receptor beta chain was carried out in a study of T cell clonality in common variable immunodeficiency. Study findings and constraints: Fewer deletions and N-nucleotide insertions were reportedly seen in common variable immunodeficiency TCR beta sequences. CVID subjects shared fewer TCRbeta clones than healthy controls did.

Most patients and controls had Caucasian heritage. This clone was seen many times. No antigen is known for it. The CDR3 end falls 3 residues outside the read, so it is completed with the germline J gene. CVID and control samples used equivalent genomic DNA input. Clones were read by immunoSEQ multiplex PCR, and TCRdb kept only the in-frame ones, dropping some. In total the sample includes about 37,000 clones, none of them seen once. Trimming cost V 0 bases and J 5 bases, with 15 bases left between them. This CDR3 is built from 15 residues. CDR1 and CDR2 from the germline V gene are DFQATT and SNEGSKA (reference sequence).

Source material: peripheral blood mononuclear cells. The clonotype was recovered from a person aged 18-70 years in good health. The gene calls are TRBV20-1 and TRBJ2-3; D assignment may be TRBD1 or TRBD2 (5 bases each). CDR3 protein: CSARDRVRGEDTQYF. The sequenced CDR3 bases are TGCAGTGCTAGAGATCGAGTGCGAGGGGAAGATACG.